This TCR beta chain was retrieved from a study of blood T cell repertoires in COVID-19. Across the study: Italy, Spain and the United States were the sources of the convalescent and acute COVID-19 samples.

The repertoire was sequenced with immunoSEQ multiplex PCR; TCRdb's copy has only in-frame clones and lacks some. The data hold about 130,000 clones, with roughly 80% observed a single time. The CDR3 spans 14 residues. After removal of 5 bases from V and 5 bases from J, the junction contained 8 bases not matched to a gene. The germline gives CDR1 SGHDT, CDR2 YYEEEE. This TCR was sampled from a woman aged 70-85 years with COVID-19, enrolled during active disease. Sequenced sample: peripheral blood. The chain is built from TRBV5-6 and TRBJ2-5; TRBD1 aligns across 8 bases. The CDR3 is CASSQDRGGETQYF. The CDR3 DNA follows: TGTGCCAGCAGTCAAGACAGGGGCGGTGAGACCCAGTACTTC. The variable domain in full, with the rest retrieved from reference TRBV5-6 and TRBJ2-5, is DAGVTQSPTHLIKTRGQQVTLRCSPKSGHDTVSWYQQALGQGPQFIFQYYEEEERQRGNFPDRFSGHQFPNYSSELNVNALLLGDSALYLCASSQDRGGETQYFGPGTRLLVL.